This entry concerns a single TCR beta chain. This sample stems from a study of regulatory T cells in long-lasting Graves disease. CDR3-region Arm-PCR and iRepertoire HTBI primers produced the TCR beta libraries. Study processing details: Identified segments across samples numbered approximately 60 TRBV and more than 12 TRBJ. MiXCR, run by TCRdb on the multiplex PCR reads, gives a single entry per CDR3 protein. For this entry, the V and J calls and clone size follow TCRdb and not the study's own pipeline. Among 550,000 to 700,000 distinct CDR3 sequences listed, roughly 16% were seen once. The time point: newly diagnosed GD, antithyroid drugs for less than 3 months. From RNA extracted from PBMCs, the TCR library was made. The CDR3 loop spans 15 amino acids. From germline, CDR1 is SEHNR and CDR2 FQNEAQ (reference sequence). V lost 5 bases to trimming and J lost 2 bases, with 15 bases between them. These sequences were also reported in another study, on T cells in Graves' hyperthyroidism and ophthalmopathy. That paper notes: Graves' hyperthyroidism without ophthalmopathy progression within 18 months was termed stable. Hyperthyroidism, newly diagnosed and lasting under 2 months, affected patients aged 18 to 65.

The chain employs TRBV7-9 and TRBJ1-1; weak D call: TRBD1 (6 bases). The origin of this receptor is a man between 18 and 29 years old with Graves disease. The material was peripheral blood mononuclear cells (PBMCs), obtained at new diagnosis, from a patient treated with antithyroid drugs. The CDR3 DNA reads as TGTGCCAGCAGCCCCATGGGACACAGAAACACTGAAGCTTTCTTT. This codes for CASSPMGHRNTEAFF.